A single sample gave rise to the 32 T cell receptor beta chains below, sequenced in a study of T-cell reconstitution after alpha-beta-depleted transplantation in children. Molecular barcoding with unique molecular identifiers was used for the TCRbeta library. TCRdb reprocessed the PCR reads with MiXCR, giving one entry per CDR3 protein. The sample records 250,000 to 400,000 distinct CDR3 sequences, around 25% being singletons. Sequenced here: PBMCs, mostly from graft donor cells, sampled 180 days after TCRalphabeta/CD19-depleted stem cell transplant. The receptors were gathered from a male patient aged 5 to 17 who had a stem cell transplant for acute lymphoblastic leukemia, so the T cells may come from the graft donor.

This clonotype has only a few counts. The rearrangement joins TRBV27 to TRBJ2-2; D might be TRBD2 (5 bases). The CDR3 length is 15 residues. V lost 2 bases to trimming and J lost 7 bases, with 14 bases between them. Germline CDR1 reads MNHEY; CDR2 reads SMNVEV (reference sequence). The CDR3 coding sequence is TGTGCCAGCAGTTTAAGCGGCTGGGTAGGCGGGGAGCTGTTTTTT. Residues: CASSLSGWVGGELFF.

This clonotype was seen a few times. The rearrangement joins TRBV20-1 to TRBJ1-2; perhaps TRBD1 as D (6 bases). Trimming stripped 6 bases from V and 3 bases from J, with 20 bases between. CDR1 and CDR2 (germline): DFQATT, SNEGSKA (reference sequence). The CDR3 is made up of 15 amino acids. In DNA form, the CDR3 reads TGCAGTGCCCCAGACAGATTACAGGGTCACTATGGCTACACCTTC. It translates to CSAPDRLQGHYGYTF.

The chain is built from TRBV9 and TRBJ2-4; 8 bases line up with TRBD2. This CDR3 has 17 amino acids. V lost 3 bases to trimming and J lost 0 bases; unmatched junction nucleotides: 8. The germline V gene has CDR1 SGDLS and CDR2 YYNGEE. The CDR3 is CASSAGGEFLAKNIQYF. The DNA of the CDR3 is TGTGCCAGCAGCGCGGGGGGGGAATTCCTAGCCAAAAACATTCAGTACTTC.

This clonotype was detected only a few times. The CDR3 DNA sequence: TGCAGTGCCCAAGCGGGAGGGCGAAACAATGAGCAGTTCTTC. This translates into CSAQAGGRNNEQFF. The rearrangement links TRBV20-1 to TRBJ2-1, with TRBD2 matching over 10 bases. The germline CDR1 and CDR2 sequences are DFQATT and SNEGSKA (reference sequence). Germline trimming cut 6 bases from V and 5 bases from J; bases unmatched to any gene: 7. This CDR3 spans 14 amino acids.

Ten or more counts support this clonotype. This chain joins TRBV7-2 and TRBJ2-7; the D is unclear. Per the germline V gene, CDR1 is SGHTA and CDR2 is FQGNSA. The CDR3 is 14 amino acids. V was clipped by 5 bases and J by 0 bases, with 11 bases between them. Here the CDR3 DNA reads TGTGCCAGCAGCCGCCTGACTGGCTCCTACGAGCAGTACTTC. Amino acid sequence: CASSRLTGSYEQYF.

This chain joins TRBV27 and TRBJ1-1; 9 nucleotides agree with TRBD1. CDR3 length: 15 amino acids. J was trimmed by 0 bases and V by 7 bases; bases with no gene match: 6. Germline V gene lookup returns CDR1 MNHEY and CDR2 SMNVEV (reference sequence). The CDR3 here is CASNSGQGMNTEAFF. The CDR3 DNA sequence: TGTGCCAGCAACTCAGGACAGGGGATGAACACTGAAGCTTTCTTT.

This rearrangement joins TRBV15 to TRBJ2-5; no reliable D call. This CDR3 comprises 16 residues. Germline CDR1 reads LNHNV; CDR2 reads YYDKDF (reference sequence). Trimming cost V 0 bases and J 4 bases, with 15 bases left between them. CDR3 nucleotides: TGTGCCACCAGCAGAGATGCCGGGTTATGGCGAGAGACCCAGTACTTC. Encoded protein: CATSRDAGLWRETQYF. Full variable domain (outside the CDR3, taken from reference TRBV15 and TRBJ2-5): DAMVIQNPRYQVTQFGKPVTLSCSQTLNHNVMYWYQQKSSQAPKLLFHYYDKDFNNEADTPDNFQSRRPNTSFCFLDIRSPGLGDTAMYLCATSRDAGLWRETQYFGPGTRLLVL.

V gene TRBV6-5 combines with J gene TRBJ1-1; D not certain. This CDR3 contains 15 residues. Germline V CDR1 and CDR2: MNHEY, SVGAGI. V was clipped by 0 bases and J by 0 bases, with 8 bases between them. The CDR3 loop reads CASSYSRRLNTEAFF. Written as DNA, the CDR3 is TGTGCCAGCAGTTACTCGAGGAGGCTGAACACTGAAGCTTTCTTT.

This clonotype was observed a few times. The chain joins TRBV7-6 to TRBJ2-3, with 11 bases aligning to TRBD2. The CDR3 is 16 amino acids. CDR1 and CDR2 (germline): SGHVS, FNYEAQ. The junction had 4 bases not matched to a gene; V was cut back by 0 bases and J by 5 bases. The DNA of the CDR3 is TGTGCCAGCAGCTTAGCGGCTAGCGGGAGGCTAGATACGCAGTATTTT. It codes for CASSLAASGRLDTQYF.

This clonotype showed up many times. The chain joins TRBV7-6 to TRBJ2-2; D not certain. Per germline, CDR1 SGHVS and CDR2 FNYEAQ. The CDR3 is made up of 13 amino acids. Trimming removed 2 bases from V and 1 base from J, with 2 bases in between. The CDR3 region has the DNA TGTGCCAGCAGCTTACGGAACACCGGGGAGCTGTTTTTT. This encodes CASSLRNTGELFF.

This clonotype appeared many times. CDR3 bases: TGTGCCAGCAGCTCCCGGACTGGCCAAGAGACCCAGTACTTC. Its protein product is CASSSRTGQETQYF. The V and J genes are TRBV7-2 and TRBJ2-5; D is perhaps TRBD2 (5 bases). The V end lost 4 bases, the J end lost 1 base, and 10 bases lay between the germline ends. CDR3 length: 14 residues. From germline, CDR1 is SGHTA and CDR2 FQGNSA.

The table lists this clonotype with a few counts. This chain connects TRBV12-3 or TRBV12-4 to TRBJ2-3; 10 bases line up with TRBD2. This CDR3 spans 16 amino acids. J was trimmed by 3 bases and V by 5 bases; bases with no gene match: 8. CDR3 nucleotide sequence: TGTGCCAGCAGTCCAACTAGCGGGGAGTCTACAGATACGCAGTATTTT. Translated: CASSPTSGESTDTQYF.

This clonotype was picked up a small number of times. J is TRBJ1-4 and V is TRBV6-1; 7 bases agree with TRBD1. V was pared by 7 bases and J by 0 bases, with 5 bases of the junction left unmatched. The CDR3 is 15 amino acids. Per the germline V gene, CDR1 is MNHNS and CDR2 is SASEGT. The CDR3 loop reads CASTGTAATNEKLFF. CDR3 sequence (DNA): TGTGCCAGCACCGGGACAGCGGCAACTAATGAAAAACTGTTTTTT.

This clonotype was observed a few times. V gene TRBV20-1 combines with J gene TRBJ2-3, with 10 positions matching TRBD1. With 0 bases clipped from V and 7 bases from J, the junction kept 10 bases outside the gene matches. The CDR3 length is 16 residues. Germline V CDR1 and CDR2: DFQATT, SNEGSKA (reference sequence). The CDR3: CSARDPEGQGENTQYF. CDR3 in DNA: TGCAGTGCTAGAGATCCGGAAGGACAGGGGGAGAATACGCAGTATTTT.

This clonotype was found a few times. The chain joins TRBV7-2 to TRBJ1-3, with D tentatively TRBD1 (5 bases). The germline V gene encodes CDR1 SGHTA and CDR2 FQGNSA. V gave up 2 bases and J gave up 9 bases, with 14 bases separating them. This CDR3 comprises 14 residues. The CDR3 spells CASSLSGWGTTIYF. CDR3 nucleotides: TGTGCCAGCAGCTTATCGGGGTGGGGCACCACCATATATTTT.

This clonotype was observed a few times. The chain couples TRBV21-1 to TRBJ1-1; the table's D gene call, TRBD1, was not cross checked with the DNA. TRBV21-1 is reported as a pseudogene. CDR3 length: 15 amino acids. Here the CDR3 reads CASLREIGVNTEAFF. Here the CDR3 DNA reads TGTGCCAGCCTCAGGGAGATTGGTGTGAACACTGAAGCTTTCTTT.

V gene TRBV7-3 combines with J gene TRBJ2-5; D remains unclear. Germline assignment: CDR1 SGHTA and CDR2 FQGTGA. The CDR3 runs to 11 residues. The V end lost 5 bases, the J end lost 0 bases, and 1 base lay between the germline ends. The CDR3 coding sequence is TGTGCCAGCAGCAACCAAGAGACCCAGTACTTC. Protein product: CASSNQETQYF.

The V call is TRBV7-9, the J call TRBJ2-3; 11 bases agree with TRBD2. The germline V gene encodes CDR1 SEHNR and CDR2 FQNEAQ (reference sequence). The CDR3 totals 17 residues. The junction had 9 bases not matched to a gene; V was cut back by 6 bases and J by 1 base. CDR3 loop: CASSSIAGGPRTDTQYF. CDR3 coding DNA: TGTGCCAGCAGTTCTATAGCGGGAGGGCCCCGCACAGATACGCAGTATTTT.

This clonotype was seen only a few times. The chain has TRBV18 and TRBJ2-7; TRBD2 agrees at 11 bases. The CDR3 runs to 15 residues. V was pared by 2 bases and J by 2 bases, with 2 bases of the junction left unmatched. The germline V gene has CDR1 KGHSH and CDR2 LQKENI. The CDR3 region has the DNA TGTGCCAGCTCACCAACTAGCGGGAGCACCTACGAGCAGTACTTC. This encodes CASSPTSGSTYEQYF. Based on the CDR3 plus reference TRBV18 and TRBJ2-7, the full variable domain is NAGVMQNPRHLVRRRGQEARLRCSPMKGHSHVYWYRQLPEEGLKFMVYLQKENIIDESGMPKERFSAEFPKEGPSILRIQQVVRGDSAAYFCASSPTSGSTYEQYFGPGTRLTVT.

This clonotype has only a few counts. This sequence joins TRBV12-3 or TRBV12-4 and TRBJ2-7, with 10 bases matching TRBD1. V shed 7 bases, J shed 2 bases, and the junction held 5 bases outside the gene matches. The CDR3 is made up of 14 amino acids. The CDR3 reads CASTNGQGAYEQYF. Written as DNA, the CDR3 is TGTGCCAGCACTAATGGACAGGGGGCCTACGAGCAGTACTTC.

The rearrangement links TRBV5-1 to TRBJ2-2; D is unclear. Trimming took 4 bases from V and 0 from J, leaving 16 bases between them. The germline V gene has CDR1 SGHRS and CDR2 YFSETQ. The CDR3 has 17 amino acids. The CDR3 here is CASSGPTSSPNTGELFF. The CDR3 region has the DNA TGCGCCAGCAGCGGCCCCACTTCCTCTCCGAACACCGGGGAGCTGTTTTTT.

This clonotype appeared a few times. V gene TRBV7-9 combines with J gene TRBJ2-1; tentatively, D is TRBD1 or TRBD2 (5 bases each). There are 14 residues in the CDR3. The V end was cut by 5 bases, the J end by 4 bases, with 12 bases between. From germline, CDR1 is SEHNR and CDR2 FQNEAQ (reference sequence). CDR3 residues: CASSPKGSYNEQFF. Here the CDR3 DNA reads TGTGCCAGCAGCCCTAAGGGGAGTTACAATGAGCAGTTCTTC.

The chain carries TRBV5-1 and TRBJ1-5, with D possibly being TRBD1 (6 bases). The CDR3 extends over 14 amino acids. Per germline, CDR1 SGHRS and CDR2 YFSETQ. Trimming pared 0 bases from V and 5 bases from J, leaving 9 bases between. CDR3: CASSLVGGYQPQHF. CDR3 sequence (DNA): TGCGCCAGCAGCTTGGTGGGGGGCTATCAGCCCCAGCATTTT.

The chain joins TRBV20-1 to TRBJ2-7; the match to TRBD2 covers 9 bases. Germline values: CDR1 DFQATT, CDR2 SNEGSKA (reference sequence). The CDR3 loop spans 19 amino acids. Trimming removed 0 bases from V and 0 bases from J; junction bases left unmatched: 15. The CDR3: CSARDLSGLAGRVSYEQYF. The CDR3 DNA is TGCAGTGCTAGAGATCTATCAGGGCTAGCGGGAAGGGTCTCCTACGAGCAGTACTTC.

The CDR3 DNA sequence: TGTGCCAGCAGCCCCCGGGGTGGGGGAAGAATCACTGAAGCTTTCTTT. Translating gives CASSPRGGGRITEAFF. The chain uses TRBV7-9 and TRBJ1-1, with a possible D match to TRBD1 (5 bases). The V end was cut by 5 bases, the J end by 4 bases, with 20 bases between. Germline lookup yields CDR1 SEHNR and CDR2 FQNEAQ (reference sequence). This CDR3 comprises 16 residues.

This clonotype came up a few times. This sequence joins TRBV27 and TRBJ2-1; either TRBD1 or TRBD2 may fit D (5 bases each). The V gene lost 0 bases and the J gene lost 2 bases, with 11 bases spanning the gap. CDR3 size: 16 residues. Germline CDR1 MNHEY, CDR2 SMNVEV (reference sequence). The DNA of the CDR3 is TGTGCCAGCAGTTTATCGAGAGGGACCCCCTACAATGAGCAGTTCTTC. Amino acids: CASSLSRGTPYNEQFF.

The chain links TRBV20-1 to TRBJ2-3; the D is unclear. V gave up 5 bases and J gave up 5 bases, with 11 bases separating them. The CDR3 loop spans 12 amino acids. CDR1 is DFQATT and CDR2 is SNEGSKA in the germline V gene (reference sequence). In DNA, the CDR3 is TGCAGTGCTTCAATCTCTGGAGATACGCAGTATTTT. Its translation: CSASISGDTQYF.

The chain carries TRBV29-1 and TRBJ2-5; perhaps TRBD1 as D (5 bases). The V and J ends lost 5 bases and 5 bases respectively, with 18 bases between them. The CDR3 is 14 amino acids. Germline values: CDR1 SQVTM, CDR2 ANQGSEA. CDR3 in DNA: TGCAGCGTTTACATTGGACGGGCAGGGGAGACCCAGTACTTC. Translation gives CSVYIGRAGETQYF.

This rearrangement joins TRBV12-5 to TRBJ1-2, with a tentative D call TRBD1 (5 bases). The CDR3 has 13 amino acids. V was shortened by 6 bases and J by 5 bases, with 13 bases between the two germline ends. The germline gives CDR1 LGHNT, CDR2 FRNRAP. CDR3 bases: TGTGCTAGTGGCCGGGGGTCTAGGTATGGCTACACCTTC. Translating it yields CASGRGSRYGYTF.

V and J are TRBV7-8 and TRBJ1-3; perhaps TRBD1 as D (5 bases). The CDR3 covers 15 residues. Germline values: CDR1 SGHVS, CDR2 FQNEAQ. Trimming left V 2 bases short and J 4 bases short, with 12 bases between. The CDR3 nucleotides read TGTGCCAGCAGCTTACGTGGCGGGGGGGGAAACACCATATATTTT. Amino acids: CASSLRGGGGNTIYF.

This clonotype was seen more than once but under ten times. V and J are TRBV20-1 and TRBJ2-7; a possible D gene is TRBD1 (6 bases). Per the germline V gene, CDR1 is DFQATT and CDR2 is SNEGSKA (reference sequence). The CDR3 contains 16 residues. V was trimmed by 2 bases and J by 1 base, leaving 18 bases between them. As DNA, the CDR3 is TGCAGTGCTAGACGACTAACAGGGACCCTATCCTACGAGCAGTACTTC. Translation gives CSARRLTGTLSYEQYF.

The chain links TRBV10-3 to TRBJ2-7; D is unresolved. The CDR3 runs 12 residues. Germline lookup yields CDR1 ENHRY and CDR2 SYGVKD. V was cut by 3 bases and J by 2 bases, with 5 bases left in between. As DNA, the CDR3 is TGTGCCATCAGTGACAGGACCTACGAGCAGTACTTC. Protein sequence: CAISDRTYEQYF.